This passage covers 16 T cell receptor beta chains from one sample sequenced in a study of T cell responses to AZD1222 COVID-19 vaccine. Method: immunoSEQ multiplex PCR; TCRdb's copy keeps in-frame clones and lacks some. This table holds under 110,000 clones, roughly 90% found once. The sequencing used peripheral blood, collected on day 0 of AZD1222 vaccination. The receptors originated from an adult in good health.

This sequence joins TRBV27 and TRBJ2-5; 8 bases are a match to TRBD2. CDR3 length: 16 residues. The V segment lost 7 bases and the J segment 4 bases; nucleotides outside the gene matches: 14. CDR1 MNHEY and CDR2 SMNVEV come from the germline V gene (reference sequence). Here the CDR3 DNA reads TGTGCCAGCACATCCCGGGGAGCGGGAGTCTTAGAGACCCAGTACTTC. Its translation is CASTSRGAGVLETQYF.

The rearrangement uses TRBV5-3 and TRBJ2-7; TRBD1 agrees at 7 bases. TRBV5-3 belongs to the ORF category, with a function that is uncertain. The trim removed 4 bases at V and 3 bases at J, leaving 10 bases unmatched. This CDR3 contains 15 residues. CDR3 sequence: CARSQWDSLGYEQYF. CDR3 bases: TGTGCCAGAAGCCAATGGGACAGCTTAGGCTACGAGCAGTACTTC.

The chain is built from TRBV6-5 and TRBJ2-7; 7 positions match TRBD1. This CDR3 spans 14 amino acids. V shed 2 bases, J shed 6 bases, and the junction held 7 bases outside the gene matches. Germline CDR1 reads MNHEY; CDR2 reads SVGAGI. The CDR3 coding sequence is TGTGCCAGCAGTTACAGGGGGCCTCCCGTCGAGCAGTACTTC. Translated, it gives CASSYRGPPVEQYF.

This clone appeared a few times. V is TRBV3-1 (or the pseudogene TRBV3-2) and J is TRBJ1-1; D unresolved. Germline lookup yields CDR1 LGHDT and CDR2 YNNKEL (reference sequence). With 1 base removed from V and 7 bases from J, the gap between germline ends came to 10 bases. The CDR3 sequence is 13 residues long. CDR3 nucleotides: TGTGCCAGCAGCCAAGTTCAAGGGTTTGAAGCTTTCTTT. Residues: CASSQVQGFEAFF.

The chain carries TRBV9 and TRBJ1-1; 8 bases are a match to TRBD1. The CDR3 has 12 residues. Germline trimming cut 5 bases from V and 7 bases from J; bases unmatched to any gene: 4. CDR1 and CDR2 from the germline V gene are SGDLS and YYNGEE. This CDR3 reads CASSLQGGEAFF. CDR3 DNA sequence: TGTGCCAGCAGTCTACAGGGGGGTGAAGCTTTCTTT.

The chain is built from TRBV5-8 and TRBJ2-3, with D perhaps TRBD1 (6 bases). This CDR3 has 11 residues. Germline V gene data show CDR1 as SGHTS and CDR2 as YDEGEE. Trimming cost V 4 bases and J 14 bases, with 14 bases left between them. The CDR3 is CASSPGQFRYF. Here the CDR3 DNA reads TGTGCCAGCAGCCCTGGACAGTTTCGGTATTTT.

This clone has just a few counts. The V gene is TRBV5-1, the J gene TRBJ2-7; D gene unclear. CDR3 length: 14 residues. V lost 4 bases, J lost 5 bases, and 16 bases lay in between. CDR1 SGHRS and CDR2 YFSETQ come from the germline V gene. The CDR3 coding sequence is TGCGCCAGCAGCCTGATGCGACTTGGGCACGAGCAGTACTTC. Amino acid sequence: CASSLMRLGHEQYF.

The chain has TRBV29-1 and TRBJ2-7, with 9 bases lining up with TRBD1. CDR1 and CDR2 from the germline V gene are SQVTM and ANQGSEA. The CDR3 consists of 13 residues. The J segment lost 3 bases and the V segment lost 2 bases, leaving 2 bases of the junction unmatched. This CDR3 is CSVELDRGYEQYF. The CDR3 coding sequence is TGCAGCGTTGAACTGGACAGGGGCTACGAGCAGTACTTC.

The chain joins TRBV28 to TRBJ1-2, with TRBD1 matching over 8 bases. Trimming at V came to 7 bases and at J to 4 bases, leaving 8 bases not matched to a gene. The length of the CDR3 is 14 residues. Germline CDR1 MDHEN, CDR2 SYDVKM. CDR3 region: CASTSQQGAYGYTF. CDR3 DNA: TGTGCCAGCACCTCTCAGCAGGGGGCCTATGGCTACACCTTC.

This clone appeared a single time. The chain has TRBV18 and TRBJ1-1; D might be TRBD1 (6 bases). CDR1 is KGHSH and CDR2 is LQKENI in the germline V gene. Deletions cut 3 bases from V and 1 base from J, with 12 bases between. The CDR3 consists of 15 residues. The DNA of the CDR3 is TGTGCCAGCTCACCTCGACAGGCTTCGAACACTGAAGCTTTCTTT. Amino acids: CASSPRQASNTEAFF.

The chain carries TRBV27 and TRBJ1-4; D possibly corresponds to TRBD1 (5 bases). Germline CDR1 is MNHEY and CDR2 is SMNVEV (reference sequence). The ends were cut back, 3 bases at V and 5 bases at J, with 10 bases in the middle. The CDR3 sequence is 14 residues long. The CDR3: CASSFDSRNEKLFF. CDR3 in DNA: TGTGCCAGCAGTTTCGACAGTCGGAATGAAAAACTGTTTTTT.

V gene TRBV4-2 combines with J gene TRBJ2-3; 10 bases align to TRBD2. The CDR3 spans 17 residues. CDR1 and CDR2 (germline): LGHNA, YNFKEQ. V shed 1 base and J 4 bases; nucleotides not matched to a gene: 8. This CDR3 is CASSQVGLAGEADTQYF. In DNA form, the CDR3 reads TGTGCCAGCAGCCAAGTAGGGCTAGCGGGAGAGGCAGATACGCAGTATTTT.

The chain uses TRBV5-4 and TRBJ2-1; D possibly corresponds to TRBD2 (6 bases). Germline V CDR1 and CDR2: SGHNT, YYREEE (reference sequence). V lost 4 bases and J 2 bases, leaving 16 bases between the germline ends. This CDR3 region has 16 residues. CDR3 region: CASSPPTPGAYNEQFF. The CDR3 DNA follows: TGTGCCAGCAGCCCACCGACCCCGGGGGCCTACAATGAGCAGTTCTTC.

The V gene is TRBV6-5, the J gene TRBJ2-1; 8 bases are shared with TRBD1. Germline V gene data show CDR1 as MNHEY and CDR2 as SVGAGI. The V and J ends lost 6 bases and 5 bases, in that order; junction bases with no gene match: 9. The CDR3 is made up of 15 amino acids. The CDR3 is CASRPGQGNNNEQFF. In DNA form, the CDR3 reads TGTGCCAGCAGACCTGGACAGGGAAACAACAATGAGCAGTTCTTC.

The count of this clone is one. The V gene is TRBV28, the J gene TRBJ1-1; the D gene is possibly TRBD1 (6 bases). The CDR3 runs 12 residues. V was pared by 6 bases and J by 3 bases, with 8 bases between. Germline V gives CDR1 MDHEN, CDR2 SYDVKM. CDR3 protein: CASREGDTEAFF. CDR3 in DNA: TGTGCCAGCAGAGAGGGGGACACTGAAGCTTTCTTT.

This chain's CDR3 is CASSPRGSSSYEQYF. In nucleotides, the CDR3 is TGTGCCAGCAGTCCCCGGGGGTCTAGCTCCTACGAGCAGTACTTC. The chain has TRBV27 and TRBJ2-7; a possible D gene is TRBD2 (6 bases). Germline lookup yields CDR1 MNHEY and CDR2 SMNVEV (reference sequence). This CDR3 is built from 15 residues. V dropped 5 bases and J dropped 0 bases, with 14 bases sitting between them.